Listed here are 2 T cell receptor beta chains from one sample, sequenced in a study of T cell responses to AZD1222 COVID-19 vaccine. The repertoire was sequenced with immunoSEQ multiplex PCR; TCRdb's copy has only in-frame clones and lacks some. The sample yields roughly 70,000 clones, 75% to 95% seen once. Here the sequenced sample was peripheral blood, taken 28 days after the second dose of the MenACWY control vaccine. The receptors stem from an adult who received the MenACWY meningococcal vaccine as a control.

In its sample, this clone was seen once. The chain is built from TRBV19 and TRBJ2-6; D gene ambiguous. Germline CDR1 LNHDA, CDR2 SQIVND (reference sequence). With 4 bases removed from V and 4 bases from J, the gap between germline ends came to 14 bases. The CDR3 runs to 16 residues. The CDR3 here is CASSTKLGPGANVLTF. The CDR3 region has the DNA TGTGCCAGTAGTACCAAGTTAGGGCCAGGGGCCAACGTCCTGACTTTC.

CDR3 in DNA: TGTGCCACCAGTGACGGGACAGGGGGCCAGGTGGATGGCTACACCTTC. Translating it yields CATSDGTGGQVDGYTF. The chain couples TRBV24-1 to TRBJ1-2; 12 bases match TRBD1. The CDR3 covers 16 residues. Germline V gene data show CDR1 as KGHDR and CDR2 as SFDVKD. Losses at the gene ends were 4 bases for V and 6 bases for J; bases not matched to a gene: 8.